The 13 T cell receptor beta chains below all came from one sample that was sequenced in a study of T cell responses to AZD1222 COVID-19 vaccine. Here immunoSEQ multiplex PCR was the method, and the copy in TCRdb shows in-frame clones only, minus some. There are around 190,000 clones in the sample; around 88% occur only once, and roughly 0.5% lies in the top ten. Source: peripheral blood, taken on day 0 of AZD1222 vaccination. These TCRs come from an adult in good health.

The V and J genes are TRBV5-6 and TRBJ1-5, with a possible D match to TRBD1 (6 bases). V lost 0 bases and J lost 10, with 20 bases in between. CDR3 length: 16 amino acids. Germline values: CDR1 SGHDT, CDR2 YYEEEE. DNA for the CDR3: TGTGCCAGCAGCTTGGGGACGGGGGCATACACCCGACCCCAGCATTTT. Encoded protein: CASSLGTGAYTRPQHF.

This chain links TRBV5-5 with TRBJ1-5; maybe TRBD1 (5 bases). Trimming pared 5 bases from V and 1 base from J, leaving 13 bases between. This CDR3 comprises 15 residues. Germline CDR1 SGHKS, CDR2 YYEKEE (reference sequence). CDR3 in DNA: TGTGCCAGCAGGGACGGGACTTACAGCAATCAGCCCCAGCATTTT. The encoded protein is CASRDGTYSNQPQHF.

In DNA, the CDR3 is TGTGCCAGCAGTGAAGGTTGGACGTACCAAGAGACCCAGTACTTC. It translates to CASSEGWTYQETQYF. The chain couples TRBV6-1 to TRBJ2-5; D unclear. Trimming shortened V by 1 base and J by 0 bases, and 9 bases separated the two germline ends. CDR3 length equals 15 residues. The germline CDR1 and CDR2 sequences are MNHNS and SASEGT.

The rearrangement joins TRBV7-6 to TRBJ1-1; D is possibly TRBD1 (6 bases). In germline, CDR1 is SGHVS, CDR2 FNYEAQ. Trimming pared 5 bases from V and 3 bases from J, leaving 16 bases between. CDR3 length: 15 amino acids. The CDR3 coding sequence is TGTGCCAGCAGCCCCCTTACAGGGTCCTACACTGAAGCTTTCTTT. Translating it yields CASSPLTGSYTEAFF.

The CDR3 spells CASSPLDTYQPQHF. DNA for the CDR3: TGTGCCAGTAGTCCGCTAGACACATATCAGCCCCAGCATTTT. The chain links TRBV19 to TRBJ1-5; D gene unclear. Trimming removed 5 bases from V and 5 bases from J, with 13 bases in between. Looked up from germline, CDR1 is LNHDA and CDR2 is SQIVND (reference sequence). This CDR3 contains 14 residues.

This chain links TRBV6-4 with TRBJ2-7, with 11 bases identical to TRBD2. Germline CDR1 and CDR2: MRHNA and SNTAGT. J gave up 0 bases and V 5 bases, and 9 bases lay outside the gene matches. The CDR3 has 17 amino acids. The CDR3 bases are TGTGCCAGCAGTCGCAACCCACTAGCGGGGGCCTCCTACGAGCAGTACTTC. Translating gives CASSRNPLAGASYEQYF.

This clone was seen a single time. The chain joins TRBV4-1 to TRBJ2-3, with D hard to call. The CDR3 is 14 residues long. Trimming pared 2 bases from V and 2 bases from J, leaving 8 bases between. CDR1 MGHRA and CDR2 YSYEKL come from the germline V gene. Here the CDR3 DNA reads TGCGCCAGCAGCCAACCTTCTTCCACAGATACGCAGTATTTT. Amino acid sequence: CASSQPSSTDTQYF.

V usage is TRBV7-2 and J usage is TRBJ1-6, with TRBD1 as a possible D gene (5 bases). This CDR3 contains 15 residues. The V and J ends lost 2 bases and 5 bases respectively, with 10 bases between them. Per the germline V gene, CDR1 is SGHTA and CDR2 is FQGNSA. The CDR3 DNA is TGTGCCAGCAGCTTACGAGGAGGGGATAATTCACCCCTCCACTTT. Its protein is CASSLRGGDNSPLHF.

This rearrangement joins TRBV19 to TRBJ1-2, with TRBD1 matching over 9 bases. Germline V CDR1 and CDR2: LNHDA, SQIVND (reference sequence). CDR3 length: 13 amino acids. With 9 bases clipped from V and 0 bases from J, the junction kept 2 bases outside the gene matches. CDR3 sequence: CASRQGANYGYTF. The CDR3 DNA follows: TGTGCCAGCCGACAGGGGGCTAACTATGGCTACACCTTC.

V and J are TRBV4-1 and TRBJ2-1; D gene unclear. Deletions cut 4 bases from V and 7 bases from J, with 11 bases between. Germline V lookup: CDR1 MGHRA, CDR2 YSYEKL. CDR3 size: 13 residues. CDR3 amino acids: CASSPRDGNEQFF. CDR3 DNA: TGCGCCAGCAGCCCCCGTGACGGGAATGAGCAGTTCTTC.

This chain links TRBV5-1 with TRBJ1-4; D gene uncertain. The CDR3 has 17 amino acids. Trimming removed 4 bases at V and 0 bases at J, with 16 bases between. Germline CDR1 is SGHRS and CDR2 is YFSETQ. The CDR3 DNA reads TGCGCCAGCAGCCGGGAGGGCAGACTTGCAACTAATGAAAAACTGTTTTTT. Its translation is CASSREGRLATNEKLFF.

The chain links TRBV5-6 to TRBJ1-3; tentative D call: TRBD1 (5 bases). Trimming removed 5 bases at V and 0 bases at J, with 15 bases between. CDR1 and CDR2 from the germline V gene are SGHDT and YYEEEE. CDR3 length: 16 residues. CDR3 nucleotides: TGTGCCAGCAGGAGTGGGACGGACTACTCTGGAAACACCATATATTTT. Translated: CASRSGTDYSGNTIYF.

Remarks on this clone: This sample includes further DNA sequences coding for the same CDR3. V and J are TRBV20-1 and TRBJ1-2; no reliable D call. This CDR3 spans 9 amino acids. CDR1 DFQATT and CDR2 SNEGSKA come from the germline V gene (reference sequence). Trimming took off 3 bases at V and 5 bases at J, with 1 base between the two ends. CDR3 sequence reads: CSASYGYTF. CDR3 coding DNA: TGCAGTGCTAGTTATGGCTACACCTTC.